This entry is about one T cell receptor beta chain. Treatment specified: oral pan-JAK inhibitor, 5-10 mg twice daily. CDR3 length: 13 residues. Germline V CDR1 and CDR2: GTSNPN, SVGIG (reference sequence). The V gene lost 6 bases and the J gene lost 0 bases, with 11 bases spanning the gap. The sample originates from a study of CD8+ T cells in alopecia areata. The wider study: It was oral tofacitinib, at 5 to 10 mg twice daily, that treated patients received.

Isolated RNA was reverse transcribed into cDNA used as the sequencing template. Repertoires were generated with immunoSEQ multiplex PCR, while TCRdb's copy carries only in-frame clones and drops some. The data show over 150,000 clones, about 55% seen once. Sequencing used CD8+ T cells sorted from blood, obtained at week 24, from a patient treated with tofacitinib. The rearrangement links TRBV30 to TRBJ1-2; weak D call: TRBD1 (5 bases). The receptor's source is a human donor with alopecia areata. CDR3 region: CACRQSANYGYTF. For the CDR3, the DNA is TGTGCCTGCAGACAGTCAGCTAACTATGGCTACACCTTC.